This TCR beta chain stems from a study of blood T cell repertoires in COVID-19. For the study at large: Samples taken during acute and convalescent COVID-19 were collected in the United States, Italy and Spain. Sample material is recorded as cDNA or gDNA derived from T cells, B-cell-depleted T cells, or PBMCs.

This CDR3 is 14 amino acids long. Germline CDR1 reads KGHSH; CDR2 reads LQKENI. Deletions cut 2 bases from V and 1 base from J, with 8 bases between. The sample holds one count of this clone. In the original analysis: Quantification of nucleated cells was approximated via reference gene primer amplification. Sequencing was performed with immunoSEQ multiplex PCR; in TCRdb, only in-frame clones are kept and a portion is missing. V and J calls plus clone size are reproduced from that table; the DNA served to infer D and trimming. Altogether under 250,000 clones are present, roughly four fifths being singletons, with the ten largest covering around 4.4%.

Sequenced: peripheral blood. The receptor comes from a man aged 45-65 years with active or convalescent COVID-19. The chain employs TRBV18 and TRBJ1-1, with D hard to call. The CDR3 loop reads CASSPAVANTEAFF. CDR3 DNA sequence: TGTGCCAGCTCACCAGCAGTCGCGAACACTGAAGCTTTCTTT.